Presented here are 20 T cell receptor beta chains from one specimen sequenced in a study of sequential checkpoint blockade in melanoma. Using immunoSEQ multiplex PCR, the repertoire was profiled, and TCRdb retains in-frame clones only, with some absent. The table lists roughly 36,000 clones, roughly 32% of them singletons, with about 1.5% in the top ten. As to treatment: randomized to nivolumab then ipilimumab (arm A) or the reverse (arm B). The specimen was tumor tissue (inferred from file names), collected from a patient given nivolumab and ipilimumab in sequence. These receptors all come from a human donor with melanoma.

This clone has just a few counts. V usage is TRBV10-2 and J usage is TRBJ1-1, with a weak D call TRBD1 (5 bases). This CDR3 is 15 amino acids long. Germline assignment: CDR1 WSHSY and CDR2 SAAADI. V was clipped by 3 bases and J by 1 base, with 12 bases between them. The CDR3 spells CASSDEQGENTEAFF. The CDR3 DNA reads as TGCGCCAGCAGTGATGAGCAGGGAGAGAACACTGAAGCTTTCTTT.

Here the CDR3 reads CASSSRTSAPYEQYF. The CDR3 DNA reads as TGTGCCAGTAGTTCCCGGACTAGCGCACCCTACGAGCAGTACTTC. The chain carries TRBV19 and TRBJ2-7, with TRBD2 identical over 9 bases. Germline V gene data show CDR1 as LNHDA and CDR2 as SQIVND (reference sequence). V lost 5 bases to trimming and J lost 2 bases; unmatched junction nucleotides: 7. The CDR3 runs 15 residues.

V gene TRBV6-1 combines with J gene TRBJ1-1; D remains unclear. The CDR3 is 15 residues long. V was pared by 0 bases and J by 7 bases, with 15 bases between. Germline loops: CDR1 MNHNS, CDR2 SASEGT. The CDR3 is CASSEAITGMDEAFF. The CDR3 bases are TGTGCCAGCAGTGAAGCAATTACGGGGATGGATGAAGCTTTCTTT.

The table lists this clone with a few counts. V and J are TRBV6-8 and TRBJ1-5; unclear D gene. This CDR3 has 15 residues. Germline V gene data show CDR1 as MNHGY and CDR2 as SAAAGT. V shed 2 bases and J shed 7 bases, with 15 bases lying between them. The CDR3 nucleotides read TGTGCCAGCAGTTACGGTCCCGGGTTGCTGCAGCCCCAGCATTTT. Translated, it gives CASSYGPGLLQPQHF.

This clone was detected a few times. The gene calls are TRBV6-8 and TRBJ1-3, with 7 bases aligning to TRBD1. The CDR3 totals 16 residues. Trimming at V came to 5 bases and at J to 1 base, leaving 8 bases not matched to a gene. Germline CDR1 reads MNHGY; CDR2 reads SAAAGT. CDR3 nucleotide sequence: TGTGCCAGCAGTACGGGACAGCCACATTCTGGAAACACCATATATTTT. Its translation is CASSTGQPHSGNTIYF.

The rearrangement links TRBV5-1 to TRBJ2-6, with D uncertain. The CDR3 loop spans 18 amino acids. The V and J ends lost 4 bases and 4 bases respectively, with 21 bases between them. In germline, CDR1 is SGHRS, CDR2 YFSETQ. CDR3 protein: CASSPEGLRSSGANVLTF. In DNA form, the CDR3 reads TGCGCCAGCAGCCCCGAAGGGCTAAGGTCATCCGGGGCCAACGTCCTGACTTTC.

This clone was observed many times. The chain employs TRBV11-3 and TRBJ1-2; 8 nucleotides align to TRBD1. In germline, CDR1 is SGHNT, CDR2 YENEEA. The length of the CDR3 is 18 residues. V lost 5 bases, J lost 4 bases, and 18 bases stayed unmatched. The CDR3 here is CASSREARGQGLFYGYTF. The CDR3 nucleotides read TGTGCCAGCAGCCGTGAGGCAAGAGGACAGGGCCTTTTCTATGGCTACACCTTC.

This clone occurred a few times. V usage is TRBV6-8 and J usage is TRBJ2-7; D possibly corresponds to TRBD2 (6 bases). This CDR3 has 14 amino acids. The ends were cut back, 6 bases at V and 3 bases at J, with 15 bases in the middle. Germline V gives CDR1 MNHGY, CDR2 SAAAGT. In nucleotides, the CDR3 is TGTGCCAGCAGACTGGGGAGGATTGTCTACGAGCAGTACTTC. Protein sequence: CASRLGRIVYEQYF.

The sample holds a few counts of this clone. V gene TRBV30 combines with J gene TRBJ2-6; D not certain. Germline CDR1 GTSNPN, CDR2 SVGIG (reference sequence). The germline V and J ends were trimmed by 8 bases and 0 bases, with 11 bases remaining between them. This CDR3 is built from 14 residues. CDR3 in amino acids: CALPAVSGANVLTF. The CDR3 region has the DNA TGTGCCCTGCCGGCCGTCTCTGGGGCCAACGTCCTGACTTTC.

Only a few counts were recorded for this clone. This chain uses TRBV11-3 with TRBJ2-1, with a tentative D call TRBD1 (6 bases). This CDR3 has 15 residues. Germline assignment: CDR1 SGHNT and CDR2 YENEEA. The V gene lost 5 bases and the J gene lost 6 bases, with 17 bases spanning the gap. The CDR3 protein is CASSHGQSYVNEQFF. The CDR3 DNA follows: TGTGCCAGCAGCCACGGACAGTCCTACGTCAATGAGCAGTTCTTC.

The chain couples TRBV6-8 to TRBJ2-7; a weak D match, TRBD1 (6 bases). Germline V CDR1 and CDR2: MNHGY, SAAAGT. The CDR3 has 14 residues. The V gene lost 6 bases and the J gene lost 2 bases, with 14 bases spanning the gap. CDR3 nucleotides: TGTGCCAGCAGGGCCGGGACATATACCTACGAGCAGTACTTC. Translating gives CASRAGTYTYEQYF.

This clone was seen only a few times. The chain couples TRBV19 to TRBJ1-4, with unresolved D. Germline values: CDR1 LNHDA, CDR2 SQIVND (reference sequence). The CDR3 loop spans 16 amino acids. Trimming stripped 9 bases from V and 0 bases from J, with 17 bases between. CDR3 DNA: TGTGCCAGCAGCCTACAGCACTACGCAACTAATGAAAAACTGTTTTTT. It specifies CASSLQHYATNEKLFF.

There are a few counts of this clone. This chain connects TRBV28 to TRBJ1-6, with a tentative D call TRBD1 (5 bases). The germline gives CDR1 MDHEN, CDR2 SYDVKM. The V end lost 4 bases, the J end lost 18 bases, and 22 bases lay between the germline ends. The CDR3 has 14 residues. The CDR3 sequence: CASSSQIGGAHRHF. The CDR3 region has the DNA TGTGCCAGCAGTTCACAAATTGGAGGGGCCCACCGCCACTTT.

This clone was detected a few times. V usage is TRBV6-8 and J usage is TRBJ2-1; 13 nucleotides align to TRBD2. V lost 1 base, J lost 7 bases, and 1 base stayed unmatched. Germline lookup yields CDR1 MNHGY and CDR2 SAAAGT. The CDR3 contains 15 residues. As DNA, the CDR3 is TGTGCCAGCAGTTACTTGACTAGCGGGGGGAATGAGCAGTTCTTC. Translated: CASSYLTSGGNEQFF.

J is TRBJ1-5 and V is TRBV27; a possible D gene is TRBD1 (6 bases). Germline V lookup: CDR1 MNHEY, CDR2 SMNVEV (reference sequence). V shed 2 bases and J shed 0 bases, with 8 bases lying between them. The CDR3 totals 15 residues. The CDR3 loop is CASSLTGYSNQPQHF. The DNA for the CDR3 is TGTGCCAGCAGTTTAACAGGGTATAGCAATCAGCCCCAGCATTTT.

The rearrangement joins TRBV19 to TRBJ2-3; 7 nucleotides match TRBD2. The CDR3 runs 15 residues. The trim removed 6 bases at V and 0 bases at J, leaving 6 bases unmatched. The germline gives CDR1 LNHDA, CDR2 SQIVND (reference sequence). CDR3 sequence reads: CASSLGLESTDTQYF. Here the CDR3 DNA reads TGTGCCAGTAGCCTAGGACTAGAGAGCACAGATACGCAGTATTTT.

This chain uses TRBV11-3 with TRBJ2-3, with 12 positions matching TRBD2. Germline CDR1 SGHNT, CDR2 YENEEA. With V trimmed by 4 bases and J by 1 base, 3 bases remained unmatched. The CDR3 consists of 16 residues. The DNA of the CDR3 is TGTGCCAGCAGCTCAAGACTAGCGGGAGGCACAGATACGCAGTATTTT. Amino acid sequence: CASSSRLAGGTDTQYF.

This clone was seen a handful of times. The CDR3 DNA follows: TGCGCCAGTGGGAGACAGGAGGCCGAGAACATTCAGTACTTC. Its translation is CASGRQEAENIQYF. V gene TRBV4-1 combines with J gene TRBJ2-4; tentative D call: TRBD1 (6 bases). The CDR3 covers 14 residues. Germline V gene sequence: CDR1 MGHRA, CDR2 YSYEKL. The V end was cut by 9 bases, the J end by 7 bases, with 19 bases between.

The genes are TRBV28 and TRBJ1-6; tentative D call: TRBD1 (5 bases). Germline V gives CDR1 MDHEN, CDR2 SYDVKM. This CDR3 is built from 15 residues. V was clipped by 6 bases and J by 9 bases, with 18 bases between them. CDR3 loop: CASSLGTRGVSPLHF. The CDR3 DNA reads as TGTGCCAGCAGCTTAGGGACCCGCGGGGTTTCACCCCTCCACTTT.

The chain couples TRBV4-1 to TRBJ2-5, with 8 bases matching TRBD1. Trimming at V came to 1 base and at J to 4 bases, leaving 5 bases not matched to a gene. The CDR3 consists of 15 residues. The germline CDR1 and CDR2 sequences are MGHRA and YSYEKL. This chain's CDR3 is CASSQAPGGSETQYF. For the CDR3, the DNA is TGCGCCAGCAGCCAAGCCCCAGGGGGCTCAGAGACCCAGTACTTC.